This passage covers 3 T cell receptor beta chains from one sample sequenced in a study of cytomegalovirus exposure and HLA in healthy donors. PCR amplification relied on 60 Vbeta primers (plus 13 Jbeta primers). TCRdb's table, derived via immunoSEQ multiplex PCR, lists solely in-frame clones and lacks some. The sample carries over 150,000 clones, 65% to 80% recorded once. Sequenced input: PBMCs. These receptor sequences come from a woman aged 50 to 60 in good health and CMV-seropositive.

This chain connects TRBV30 to TRBJ1-1, with D uncertain. The V and J ends lost 0 bases and 7 bases respectively, with 12 bases between them. The germline V gene encodes CDR1 GTSNPN and CDR2 SVGIG (reference sequence). The CDR3 covers 13 residues. The CDR3 bases are TGTGCCTGGAGTGTAGGCAGGCCGTTTGAAGCTTTCTTT. The encoded protein is CAWSVGRPFEAFF. Supplemented by reference TRBV30 and TRBJ1-1, the full variable domain reads SQTIHQWPATLVQPVGSPLSLECTVEGTSNPNLYWYRQAAGRGLQLLFYSVGIGQISSEVPQNLSASRPQDRQFILSSKKLLLSDSGFYLCAWSVGRPFEAFFGQGTRLTVV.

This sequence joins TRBV19 and TRBJ2-1, with a weak D call TRBD2 (6 bases). The CDR3 sequence is 15 residues long. Germline-derived CDR1 and CDR2 are LNHDA and SQIVND (reference sequence). V was trimmed by 1 base and J by 4 bases, leaving 11 bases between them. CDR3 bases: TGTGCCAGTAGTATAGCGCCAGGAGGGTACAATGAGCAGTTCTTC. Its translation is CASSIAPGGYNEQFF.

The rearrangement joins TRBV5-4 to TRBJ1-2; TRBD1 is a possible D gene (5 bases). Germline values: CDR1 SGHNT, CDR2 YYREEE (reference sequence). Trimming took 5 bases from V and 4 from J, leaving 15 bases between them. CDR3 size: 14 residues. The CDR3 is CASSYEVTGYGYTF. In DNA, the CDR3 is TGTGCCAGCAGTTACGAGGTAACAGGCTATGGCTACACCTTC.